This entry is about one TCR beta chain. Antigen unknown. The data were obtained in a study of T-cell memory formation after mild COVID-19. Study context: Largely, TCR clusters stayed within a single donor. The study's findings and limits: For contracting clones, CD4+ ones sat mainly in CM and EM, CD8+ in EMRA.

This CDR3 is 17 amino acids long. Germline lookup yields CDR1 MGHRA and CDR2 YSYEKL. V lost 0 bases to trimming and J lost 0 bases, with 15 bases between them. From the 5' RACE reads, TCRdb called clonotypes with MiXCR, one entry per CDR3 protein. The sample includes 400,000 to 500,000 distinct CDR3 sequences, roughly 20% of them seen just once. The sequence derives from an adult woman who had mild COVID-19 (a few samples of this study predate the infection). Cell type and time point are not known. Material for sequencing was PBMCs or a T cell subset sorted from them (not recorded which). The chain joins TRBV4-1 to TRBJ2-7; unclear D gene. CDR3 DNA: TGCGCCAGCAGCCAAGAATCGGCAGCCGCTAGCTCCTACGAGCAGTACTTC. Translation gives CASSQESAAASSYEQYF.